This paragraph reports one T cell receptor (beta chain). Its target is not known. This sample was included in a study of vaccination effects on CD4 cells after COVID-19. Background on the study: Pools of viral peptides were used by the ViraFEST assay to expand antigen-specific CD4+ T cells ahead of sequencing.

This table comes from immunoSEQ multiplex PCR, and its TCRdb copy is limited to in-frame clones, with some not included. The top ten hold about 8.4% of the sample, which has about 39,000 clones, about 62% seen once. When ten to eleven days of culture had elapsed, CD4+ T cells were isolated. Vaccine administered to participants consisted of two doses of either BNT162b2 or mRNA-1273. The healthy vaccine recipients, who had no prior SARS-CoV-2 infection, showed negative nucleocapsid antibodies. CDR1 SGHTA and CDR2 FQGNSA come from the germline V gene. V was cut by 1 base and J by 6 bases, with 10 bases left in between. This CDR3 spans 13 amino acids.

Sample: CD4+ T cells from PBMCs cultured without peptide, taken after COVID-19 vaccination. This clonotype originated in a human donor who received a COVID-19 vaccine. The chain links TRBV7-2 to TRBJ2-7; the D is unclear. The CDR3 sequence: CASSLGMWVEQYF. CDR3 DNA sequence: TGTGCCAGCAGCTTAGGGATGTGGGTCGAGCAGTACTTC.